These 2 T cell receptor beta chains were sequenced from one sample in a study of cytomegalovirus exposure and HLA in healthy donors. Primers included in the PCR were 60 Vbeta and 13 Jbeta primers. TCRdb's copy holds only in-frame clones and misses some; the assay was immunoSEQ multiplex PCR. The data contain roughly 100,000 clones, about 70% of them seen just once; the ten biggest clones take up 3.2%. Material for sequencing was PBMCs. These receptors came from a young man in good health and CMV-seronegative.

The rearrangement links TRBV2 to TRBJ1-4; 8 bases fit TRBD1. After removal of 7 bases from V and 3 bases from J, the junction contained 4 bases not matched to a gene. CDR3 length equals 14 residues. CDR1 SNHLY and CDR2 FYNNEI come from the germline V gene. The CDR3 sequence is CASTKDRANEKLFF. CDR3 bases: TGTGCCAGCACCAAGGACAGGGCTAATGAAAAACTGTTTTTT.

This clone was seen only once. The CDR3 DNA follows: TGTGCCAGCAGTTTAGGTGGTTACGGGGGCACTGAAGCTTTCTTT. Residues: CASSLGGYGGTEAFF. The chain has TRBV28 and TRBJ1-1; possible D gene TRBD1, 5 bases. This CDR3 comprises 15 residues. Per germline, CDR1 MDHEN and CDR2 SYDVKM. Trimming stripped 2 bases from V and 4 bases from J, with 14 bases between.